This T cell receptor beta chain originates from a study of blood T cell repertoires in COVID-19. Turning to the study itself: T cells, B-cell-depleted T cells, or PBMCs supplied cDNA or gDNA.

This CDR3 is built from 13 residues. Germline V CDR1 and CDR2: LGHNA, YNFKEQ. V was pared by 3 bases and J by 7 bases, with 10 bases between. As originally analysed: Estimation of nucleated cell counts was performed using reference gene primer amplification. Produced via immunoSEQ multiplex PCR; TCRdb's table is partial and in-frame only. V and J calls and clone size are copied from that table; D and trimming were computed from the DNA. The sample shows 250,000 to 350,000 clones, about 88% of them seen only once. The sequenced sample consisted of peripheral blood. The origin of this receptor is a woman aged 60 to 75 with acute or convalescent COVID-19. V gene TRBV4-2 combines with J gene TRBJ2-1; D gene ambiguous. The CDR3 protein is CASSHEEANEQFF. For the CDR3, the DNA is TGTGCCAGCAGCCATGAAGAGGCAAATGAGCAGTTCTTC.